The TCR beta chain under discussion was sequenced for a study of T cell responses to AZD1222 COVID-19 vaccine. Points from the study as a whole: Unmutated regions of variants are reportedly targeted by nearly half of spike-specific TCRs. Spike regions recognized by vaccine-associated CD4 TCRs spanned the protein, led by 160-218 and 743-854. When two AZD1222 doses had been given, Spike-specific TCR breadth and depth rose.

About this clone: Its specificity is not known.

The assay was immunoSEQ multiplex PCR, and TCRdb's table has in-frame clones only and misses some. This sample yields tens of thousands of clones, of which 80% to 95% are seen a single time; approximately 4.5% belongs to the top ten. The clonotype was recovered from an adult who received the AZD1222 COVID-19 vaccine. This specimen was peripheral blood, taken 28 days after the second AZD1222 dose.

The CDR3: CASSPSGELFF. The CDR3, as DNA: TGTGCCAGCAGTCCCTCCGGGGAGCTGTTTTTT. The chain employs TRBV6-2 or TRBV6-3 and TRBJ2-2; no definite D call. The germline V and J ends were trimmed by 5 bases and 6 bases, with 4 bases remaining between them. CDR1 and CDR2 from the germline V gene are MNHEY and SVGEGT. This CDR3 is 11 amino acids long.